This entry lists 29 T cell receptor beta chains sequenced from one sample in a study of cytomegalovirus exposure and HLA in healthy donors. PCR employed 60 Vbeta and 13 Jbeta primers. TCRdb's copy holds only in-frame clones and misses some; the assay was immunoSEQ multiplex PCR. The repertoire consists of roughly 170,000 clones, with 65% to 85% occurring once and the leading ten covering about 4.4%. The sequencing sample was made of PBMCs. The receptors were sampled from a woman aged 45-59 years in good health and CMV-seropositive.

This rearrangement joins TRBV5-1 to TRBJ1-2, with D perhaps matching TRBD1 (6 bases). The V end was cut by 4 bases, the J end by 4 bases, with 11 bases between. This CDR3 is 13 amino acids long. Germline CDR1 and CDR2: SGHRS and YFSETQ. The CDR3: CASSERGGYGYTF. In nucleotides, the CDR3 is TGCGCCAGCAGCGAACGAGGGGGCTATGGCTACACCTTC.

As DNA, the CDR3 is TGCGCCAGCAGCCCTAGCGGGAGGGGAACCTACGAGCAGTACTTC. This encodes CASSPSGRGTYEQYF. V is TRBV4-1 and J is TRBJ2-7, with TRBD2 matching 12 bases. The CDR3 runs to 15 residues. The germline V gene has CDR1 MGHRA and CDR2 YSYEKL. V gave up 4 bases and J gave up 2 bases; unmatched junction bases: 3.

This chain uses TRBV6-5 with TRBJ2-1; 10 nucleotides match TRBD2. CDR3 size: 15 residues. Germline values: CDR1 MNHEY, CDR2 SVGAGI. The junction had 5 bases not matched to a gene; V was cut back by 5 bases and J by 4 bases. CDR3 in DNA: TGTGCCAGCAGTCCCACTAGCGGGGATTACAATGAGCAGTTCTTC. Protein product: CASSPTSGDYNEQFF.

The DNA of the CDR3 is TGTGCCAGCAGCTTGGGACAGGGCCCCTACGAGCAGTACTTC. Translating it yields CASSLGQGPYEQYF. The chain carries TRBV28 and TRBJ2-7, with TRBD1 matching 9 bases. V trimming: 6 bases; J trimming: 2 bases; junction bases outside the gene matches: 5. Germline CDR1 MDHEN, CDR2 SYDVKM. This CDR3 is 14 amino acids long.

This chain joins TRBV27 and TRBJ1-3; weak D call: TRBD1 (6 bases). The CDR3 contains 15 residues. The ends were cut back, 1 base at V and 6 bases at J, with 13 bases in the middle. Germline CDR1 is MNHEY and CDR2 is SMNVEV (reference sequence). CDR3 sequence (DNA): TGTGCCAGCAGTTTATACAGGGCTGAGGCAAACACCATATATTTT. This encodes CASSLYRAEANTIYF.

This sequence joins TRBV6-5 and TRBJ2-7, with D unresolved. The CDR3 has 14 residues. The V gene's germline CDR1 is MNHEY and CDR2 SVGAGI. V dropped 2 bases and J dropped 4 bases, with 12 bases sitting between them. CDR3 protein: CASSYRGYQYEQYF. The CDR3 DNA reads as TGTGCCAGCAGTTACAGAGGATACCAGTACGAGCAGTACTTC.

The rearrangement joins TRBV5-1 to TRBJ1-4, with D tentatively TRBD1 (6 bases). V was pared by 0 bases and J by 8 bases, with 14 bases between. The CDR3 has 15 amino acids. From germline, CDR1 is SGHRS and CDR2 YFSETQ. This CDR3 reads CASSLGGTGNEKLFF. The CDR3 nucleotides read TGCGCCAGCAGCTTGGGGGGAACAGGGAACGAAAAACTGTTTTTT.

The rearrangement joins TRBV7-6 to TRBJ2-3; 11 bases align to TRBD2. Germline CDR1 and CDR2: SGHVS and FNYEAQ. Trimming took 8 bases from V and 0 from J; bases not matched to a gene: 7. The CDR3 has 16 amino acids. This chain's CDR3 is CASGGTSGSSTDTQYF. In nucleotides, the CDR3 is TGTGCCAGCGGCGGGACTAGCGGATCTAGCACAGATACGCAGTATTTT.

V is TRBV27 and J is TRBJ1-2, with TRBD1 matching 11 bases. Germline-derived CDR1 and CDR2 are MNHEY and SMNVEV (reference sequence). V was pared by 6 bases and J by 4 bases, with 7 bases of the junction left unmatched. CDR3 size: 15 residues. CDR3 sequence (DNA): TGTGCCAGCAGCTTCTTAGGGACAGGGGGCTATGGCTACACCTTC. This encodes CASSFLGTGGYGYTF.

V usage is TRBV2 and J usage is TRBJ2-5; TRBD1 matches at 7 bases. This CDR3 is built from 15 residues. CDR1 and CDR2 from the germline V gene are SNHLY and FYNNEI. V gave up 6 bases and J gave up 3 bases; unmatched junction bases: 10. In DNA, the CDR3 is TGTGCCAGCAGGCTGACAACCGGGACAGAAGAGACCCAGTACTTC. Protein product: CASRLTTGTEETQYF.

The chain carries TRBV7-2 and TRBJ1-2, with unresolved D. This CDR3 spans 14 amino acids. CDR1 and CDR2 (germline): SGHTA, FQGNSA. Trimming left V 1 base short and J 7 bases short, with 13 bases between. CDR3 in amino acids: CASSLVLESGGYTF. DNA of the CDR3: TGTGCCAGCAGCTTAGTTTTGGAGTCGGGTGGCTACACCTTC.

The V gene is TRBV6-5, the J gene TRBJ2-5; 9 nucleotides agree with TRBD2. The J segment lost 5 bases and the V segment lost 4 bases, leaving 8 bases of the junction unmatched. This CDR3 contains 15 residues. Germline V CDR1 and CDR2: MNHEY, SVGAGI. The CDR3: CASSFAGGPRETQYF. CDR3 DNA sequence: TGTGCCAGCAGTTTCGCGGGGGGGCCCCGGGAGACCCAGTACTTC.

For this clone: Other DNA sequences in this specimen translate into the identical CDR3. This chain joins TRBV15 and TRBJ2-1, with D possibly being TRBD2 (6 bases). Germline V gene sequence: CDR1 LNHNV, CDR2 YYDKDF (reference sequence). The V end lost 1 base, the J end lost 0 bases, and 10 bases lay between the germline ends. This CDR3 is 16 amino acids long. The CDR3 coding sequence is TGTGCCACCAGCAGAGGCCCCGGGAGCTCCTACAATGAGCAGTTCTTC. Protein: CATSRGPGSSYNEQFF.

The CDR3 sequence is CASSLAGGELETQYF. The CDR3 DNA reads as TGTGCCAGCAGCTTAGCAGGGGGCGAACTGGAGACCCAGTACTTC. The rearrangement joins TRBV7-9 to TRBJ2-5, with 7 bases aligning to TRBD1. In germline, CDR1 is SEHNR, CDR2 FQNEAQ (reference sequence). CDR3 size: 15 residues. V trimming: 0 bases; J trimming: 5 bases; junction bases outside the gene matches: 6.

The J gene is TRBJ2-5, the V gene TRBV5-5, with a weak D call TRBD1 (6 bases). CDR3 length: 14 residues. The V end lost 2 bases, the J end lost 5 bases, and 13 bases lay between the germline ends. From germline, CDR1 is SGHKS and CDR2 YYEKEE (reference sequence). CDR3 region: CASSLQGLGETQYF. The CDR3 DNA follows: TGTGCCAGCAGCTTACAGGGCTTAGGGGAGACCCAGTACTTC.

This chain joins TRBV7-8 and TRBJ2-7; D might be TRBD1 (5 bases). The CDR3 runs 15 residues. Germline V gene data show CDR1 as SGHVS and CDR2 as FQNEAQ. V lost 1 base and J lost 2, with 12 bases in between. In nucleotides, the CDR3 is TGTGCCAGCAGCTTAGGCAGGGTGCGTACCTACGAGCAGTACTTC. This encodes CASSLGRVRTYEQYF.

This clone was seen only once. The rearrangement joins TRBV4-1 to TRBJ1-1; 11 bases are shared with TRBD1. The CDR3 covers 17 residues. Germline assignment: CDR1 MGHRA and CDR2 YSYEKL. V was pared by 4 bases and J by 3 bases, with 10 bases of the junction left unmatched. CDR3 residues: CASSRAGQGAVYTEAFF. DNA of the CDR3: TGCGCCAGCAGCCGCGCTGGACAGGGGGCGGTTTACACTGAAGCTTTCTTT.

V is TRBV7-9 and J is TRBJ1-4; 9 bases line up with TRBD1. The CDR3 loop spans 16 amino acids. Germline-derived CDR1 and CDR2 are SEHNR and FQNEAQ (reference sequence). Germline trimming cut 1 base from V and 8 bases from J; bases unmatched to any gene: 8. DNA of the CDR3: TGTGCCAGCAGCTTAGGGGGGACAGGGTCAAAGGAAAAACTGTTTTTT. This gives the protein CASSLGGTGSKEKLFF.

The chain joins TRBV5-1 to TRBJ2-2; 8 bases map to TRBD1. CDR3 size: 18 residues. J lost 4 bases, V lost 0 bases, and 11 bases had no gene match. Germline V lookup: CDR1 SGHRS, CDR2 YFSETQ. CDR3 in amino acids: CASSLAVIRGRSTGELFF. For the CDR3, the DNA is TGCGCCAGCAGCTTGGCCGTCATCAGGGGGCGTAGCACCGGGGAGCTGTTTTTT.

This chain uses TRBV10-2 with TRBJ1-1, with TRBD1 matching over 9 bases. CDR1 is WSHSY and CDR2 is SAAADI in the germline V gene. There are 13 residues in the CDR3. The junction had 1 base not matched to a gene; V was cut back by 7 bases and J by 1 base. CDR3 sequence reads: CASMGQGNTEAFF. For the CDR3, the DNA is TGCGCCAGCATGGGACAGGGGAACACTGAAGCTTTCTTT.

V and J are TRBV27 and TRBJ2-7, with a weak D call TRBD2 (6 bases). Between the trimmed V and J ends, which lost 5 bases and 3 bases, there was a span of 17 bases. Germline values: CDR1 MNHEY, CDR2 SMNVEV (reference sequence). This CDR3 has 15 amino acids. This CDR3 is CASSPSWREVYEQYF. The CDR3 region has the DNA TGTGCCAGCAGTCCGAGCTGGCGGGAAGTCTACGAGCAGTACTTC.

This clone was observed a single time. The chain has TRBV7-9 and TRBJ2-3; weak D call: TRBD1 (6 bases). In germline, CDR1 is SEHNR, CDR2 FQNEAQ (reference sequence). This CDR3 contains 15 residues. Trimming took 4 bases from V and 2 from J, leaving 13 bases between them. The CDR3 region has the DNA TGTGCCAGCAGCTCCACAGGGCGTCACACAGATACGCAGTATTTT. Its protein product is CASSSTGRHTDTQYF. Based on the CDR3 plus reference TRBV7-9 and TRBJ2-3, the full variable domain is DTGVSQNPRHKITKRGQNVTFRCDPISEHNRLYWYRQTLGQGPEFLTYFQNEAQLEKSRLLSDRFSAERPKGSFSTLEIQRTEQGDSAMYLCASSSTGRHTDTQYFGPGTRLTVL.

In its sample, this clone was seen a few times. This chain joins TRBV2 and TRBJ2-3, with TRBD2 matching over 13 bases. V shed 10 bases and J 5 bases; nucleotides not matched to a gene: 9. The CDR3 consists of 15 residues. Germline-derived CDR1 and CDR2 are SNHLY and FYNNEI. The CDR3, as DNA: TGTGCCACAAGACTAGCGGGAGGCCGAAGAGATACGCAGTATTTT. It translates to CATRLAGGRRDTQYF.

This clone was picked up one time. The V gene is TRBV7-2, the J gene TRBJ2-3; 7 bases fit TRBD2. Germline assignment: CDR1 SGHTA and CDR2 FQGNSA. With 4 bases clipped from V and 7 bases from J, the junction kept 8 bases outside the gene matches. This CDR3 contains 14 residues. CDR3 nucleotide sequence: TGTGCCAGCAGCTCTCAAGCGGGACCATATACGCAGTATTTT. Translating gives CASSSQAGPYTQYF.

The chain couples TRBV7-9 to TRBJ1-6; 8 positions match TRBD1. Germline loops: CDR1 SEHNR, CDR2 FQNEAQ (reference sequence). V trimming: 5 bases; J trimming: 7 bases; junction bases outside the gene matches: 10. The CDR3 loop spans 16 amino acids. CDR3 sequence reads: CASSPAGTGGNSPLHF. In nucleotides, the CDR3 is TGTGCCAGCAGCCCTGCCGGAACAGGGGGAAATTCACCCCTCCACTTT.

With respect to this clone: This may be a read error: a much more frequent sequence differs by one nucleotide. The chain employs TRBV5-4 and TRBJ2-5, with D hard to call. Judging by the DNA end, TRBJ2-7 fits better; the J call may be wrong. The CDR3 extends over 10 amino acids. Germline V CDR1 and CDR2: SGHNT, YYREEE (reference sequence). The CDR3 nucleotides read TGTGCCAGCAGCCCACTCGAGCAGTACTTC. It encodes CASSPLEQYF.

The chain joins TRBV29-1 to TRBJ1-5; 8 positions match TRBD1. V was clipped by 6 bases and J by 6 bases; unmatched bases: 7. Per germline, CDR1 SQVTM and CDR2 ANQGSEA. There are 13 residues in the CDR3. The CDR3 region is CSVGQAAGQPQHF. Written as DNA, the CDR3 is TGCAGCGTGGGACAGGCGGCGGGTCAGCCCCAGCATTTT.

This chain connects TRBV4-1 to TRBJ1-5; D not certain. Germline CDR1 MGHRA, CDR2 YSYEKL. Trimming left V 6 bases short and J 3 bases short, with 15 bases between. This CDR3 contains 15 residues. The CDR3 here is CASRRLLSNNQPQHF. CDR3 nucleotides: TGCGCCAGCAGGCGACTTCTTTCCAACAATCAGCCCCAGCATTTT.

This clone was counted once. This chain links TRBV7-3 with TRBJ2-5; 13 bases fit TRBD2. Germline CDR1 reads SGHTA; CDR2 reads FQGTGA. The CDR3 length is 18 residues. V lost 5 bases to trimming and J lost 0 bases; unmatched junction nucleotides: 9. The CDR3 here is CASSPRSGTSGNQETQYF. The CDR3 coding sequence is TGTGCCAGCAGCCCTAGGTCCGGGACTAGCGGGAACCAAGAGACCCAGTACTTC. The whole variable domain, filled in from reference TRBV7-3 and TRBJ2-5, reads GAGVSQTPSNKVTEKGKYVELRCDPISGHTALYWYRQSLGQGPEFLIYFQGTGAADDSGLPNDRFFAVRPEGSVSTLKIQRTERGDSAVYLCASSPRSGTSGNQETQYFGPGTRLLVL.